These T cell receptor beta chains were read from a single sample in a study of shared clonotypes between healthy human individuals. The assay was immunoSEQ multiplex PCR, and TCRdb's table has in-frame clones only and misses some. The sample gives roughly 2.5 million clones, around 90% of which show up once; under 0.15% is in the top ten. Input material: naive CD4+ T cells sorted from blood. These receptor sequences come from a man in his late teens or twenties in good health. Each CDR3 is given with its conserved first and last residue. The D gene is left open where the match is weak. Where a row states a size, it is once, few, many or the class of an expanded clone; other rows omit it.

>.|TRBJ1-2|TRBV5-4|TRBD1
TGTGCCAGCAGCTCAGGGACAGCCCGACCGCATGGCTACACCTTC
CASSSGTARPHGYTF
>once|TRBJ2-3|TRBV7-2|.
TGTGCCAGCAGCTTAGTCCAGGGACTGGTCACAGATACGCAGTATTTT
CASSLVQGLVTDTQYF
>once|TRBJ1-1|TRBV18|.
TGTGCCAGCTCACCACAGGGAAAGGAAACTGAAGCTTTCTTT
CASSPQGKETEAFF
>once|TRBJ2-3|TRBV20-1|.
TGCAGTGCTAGAGGCGGGAATACGCAGTATTTT
CSARGGNTQYF
>.|TRBJ2-2|TRBV10-3|TRBD2
TGTGCCATCGGGGCTAGCGGGGGGAACACCGGGGAGCTGTTTTTT
CAIGASGGNTGELFF
>.|TRBJ1-2|TRBV7-9|.
TGTGCCAGCAGCTTAGAGGCAGGTCCTAGCTATGGCTACACCTTC
CASSLEAGPSYGYTF
>.|TRBJ2-1|TRBV12-5|TRBD2
TGTGCTAGTGGTTTGGTCTATAGCGGGATGGGGAATGAGCAGTTCTTC
CASGLVYSGMGNEQFF
>.|TRBJ2-7|TRBV6-5|.
TGTGCCAGCAGTCCCAGAACCCAGTTCGGGCAGTACTTC
CASSPRTQFGQYF
>.|TRBJ1-1|TRBV5-1|.
TGCGCCAGCAGCTCGGCCCGACAGGACCTGAACACTGAAGCTTTCTTT
CASSSARQDLNTEAFF
>.|TRBJ1-1|TRBV6-5|.
TGTGCCAGCAGTAGGGGACTGAACACTGAAGCTTTCTTT
CASSRGLNTEAFF
>.|TRBJ1-2|TRBV19|.
TGTGCCAGTAGTATAGGGTCCTCTAACTATGGCTACACCTTC
CASSIGSSNYGYTF
>.|TRBJ1-2|TRBV19|TRBD1
TGTGCCAGTAGGAGACAGGGAAGCTATGGCTACACCTTC
CASRRQGSYGYTF
>.|TRBJ2-1|TRBV7-2|.
TGTGCCAGCAGCTTAGTCGCGGGACTCACTTACAATGAGCAGTTCTTC
CASSLVAGLTYNEQFF
>.|TRBJ2-1|TRBV27|.
TGTGCCAGCAGTTTATCGAGAGAGCCATACAATGAGCAGTTCTTC
CASSLSREPYNEQFF
>.|TRBJ2-7|TRBV11-2|TRBD1
TGTGCCAGCAGCTTAGGCCAGGGGGCGACCTACGAGCAGTACTTC
CASSLGQGATYEQYF
>.|TRBJ1-2|TRBV19|TRBD1
TGTGCCAGTAGTCCCTCGACAGGGGGCTACTATGGCTACACCTTC
CASSPSTGGYYGYTF
>.|TRBJ2-6|TRBV5-8|TRBD2
TGTGCCAGCAGCTTGGAGGCGGGAGCTGGGGCCAACGTCCTGACTTTC
CASSLEAGAGANVLTF
>once|TRBJ1-5|TRBV7-9|.
TGTGCCAGCAGCTTAGGCCGTGGGAGTCGGCCCCAGCATTTT
CASSLGRGSRPQHF
>.|TRBJ1-4|TRBV5-6|TRBD1
TGTGCCAGCAGCCGCGGACAGGGATGGGAAAAACTGTTTTTT
CASSRGQGWEKLFF
>few|TRBJ1-2|TRBV27|.
TGTGCCAGCAGTTCAAATACAGGGTTGGGCTATGGCTACACCTTC
CASSSNTGLGYGYTF
>.|TRBJ1-5|TRBV7-2|.
TGTGCCAGCAGCTTAGACGTTGTCGGGTACAATCAGCCCCAGCATTTT
CASSLDVVGYNQPQHF
>.|TRBJ1-6|TRBV29-1|.
TGCAGCGTTGAAGAGGCAGGGTGTTCACCCCTCCACTTT
CSVEEAGCSPLHF
>.|TRBJ1-6|TRBV5-1|TRBD1
TGCGCCAGCAGTCAACAGGGGGATAGTTCACCCCTCCACTTT
CASSQQGDSSPLHF
>.|TRBJ2-1|TRBV5-6|.
TGTGCCAGCAGCTTACGTCCGAATGAGCAGTTCTTC
CASSLRPNEQFF
>.|TRBJ1-2|TRBV19|TRBD1
TGTGCCAGTAGTTCCCGGGACAGGGGGAATGGCTACACCTTC
CASSSRDRGNGYTF
>.|TRBJ2-4|TRBV4-1|.
TGCGCCAGCAGCCAGGCGGGATCCAAAAACATTCAGTACTTC
CASSQAGSKNIQYF
>.|TRBJ2-2|TRBV4-1|.
TGCGCCAGCAGCCAAGATGGTCGCAGGATAAACGGGGAGCTGTTTTTT
CASSQDGRRINGELFF
>.|TRBJ2-4|TRBV5-6|.
TGTGCCAGCAGCTTGTCGGGCCAGGTAGCCAAAAACATTCAGTACTTC
CASSLSGQVAKNIQYF
>.|TRBJ2-7|TRBV28|.
TGTGCCAGCAGTTTATGGGGGACGGCGAGCTCCTACGAGCAGTACTTC
CASSLWGTASSYEQYF
>.|TRBJ2-1|TRBV5-1|.
TGCGCCAGCAGTTTGGAGGGCAGCTCCTACAATGAGCAGTTCTTC
CASSLEGSSYNEQFF
>.|TRBJ2-5|TRBV15|.
TGTGCCACCAGCAGAGATTTGGGGCACCAAGAGACCCAGTACTTC
CATSRDLGHQETQYF
>.|TRBJ2-5|TRBV6-1|TRBD1
TGTGCCAGCAGTGAAGCTGGGGCAGGGGGTCTGGCGACCCAGTACTTC
CASSEAGAGGLATQYF
>.|TRBJ2-2|TRBV5-1|TRBD2
TGCGCCAGCTCCCAAATGGGACTAGCGGGAGGGACCGGGGAGCTGTTTTTT
CASSQMGLAGGTGELFF
>.|TRBJ2-6|TRBV7-3|.
TGTGCCAGCAGCCTACGACGGAACTCTGGGGCCAACGTCCTGACTTTC
CASSLRRNSGANVLTF
>.|TRBJ2-4|TRBV5-1|TRBD1
TGCGCCAGCAGCATAGGGGGCTCAGGAACAAACATTCAGTACTTC
CASSIGGSGTNIQYF
>.|TRBJ2-7|TRBV27|TRBD1
TGTGCCAGCAGTTTACTTTCGGGACAGACCTACGAGCAGTACTTC
CASSLLSGQTYEQYF
>.|TRBJ2-3|TRBV6-1|.
TGTGCCAGCCGTGGGGCTTTTGATACGCAGTATTTT
CASRGAFDTQYF
>.|TRBJ2-7|TRBV23-1|TRBD1
TGCGCCAGCAGTCTATGGGACAGGTCCTACGAGCAGTACTTC
CASSLWDRSYEQYF
>.|TRBJ2-2|TRBV4-1|TRBD2
TGCGCCAGCAGCCCAAACCCGGGGGGGGCTAACACCGGGGAGCTGTTTTTT
CASSPNPGGANTGELFF
>.|TRBJ2-1|TRBV9|.
TGTGCCAGCAGCGTAGAGGGTCGCAATGAGCAGTTCTTC
CASSVEGRNEQFF
>.|TRBJ1-5|TRBV19|TRBD1
TGTGCCAGTACCGATTCCACAGGGGGCCGGCAGCCCCAGCATTTT
CASTDSTGGRQPQHF
>.|TRBJ2-2|TRBV6-5|.
TGTGCCAGCACCTCCCGGCCCTCGAACACCGGGGAGCTGTTTTTT
CASTSRPSNTGELFF
>.|TRBJ2-3|TRBV30|TRBD2
TGTGCCTGGAGTAGGGGACTAGCGGGACTCACAGATACGCAGTATTTT
CAWSRGLAGLTDTQYF
>.|TRBJ1-5|TRBV9|.
TGTGCCAGCAGCGTATCTAGGTTACAGGGAAATCAGCCCCAGCATTTT
CASSVSRLQGNQPQHF
>.|TRBJ2-5|TRBV19|TRBD2
TGTGCCAGTAGTATAACGCAGCGGGGGCACCAAGAGACCCAGTACTTC
CASSITQRGHQETQYF
>.|TRBJ1-4|TRBV4-1|.
TGCGCCAGCAGCCAAGCAACATCTGAAAAACTGTTTTTT
CASSQATSEKLFF
>.|TRBJ2-3|TRBV7-3|.
TGTGCCAGCAGCTCGCTTAAGAAGGGAGATACGCAGTATTTT
CASSSLKKGDTQYF
>.|TRBJ1-3|TRBV5-1|TRBD1
TGCGCCAGCAGCTTGCGGACAGGGGGCTCTGGAAACACCATATATTTT
CASSLRTGGSGNTIYF
>.|TRBJ1-5|TRBV4-1|.
TGCGCCAGCAGCTCCACGACGGTGGGTGATCAGCCCCAGCATTTT
CASSSTTVGDQPQHF
>.|TRBJ2-3|TRBV4-1|.
TGCGCCAGCAGCCAACTCAAGGCCCGGGCTGGCCTCGGAGATACGCAGTATTTT
CASSQLKARAGLGDTQYF
>.|TRBJ1-4|TRBV4-1|TRBD1
TGCGCCAGCAGCCACGTGGACAGGGGGCGAGTTAATGAAAAACTGTTTTTT
CASSHVDRGRVNEKLFF
>few|TRBJ1-5|TRBV30|.
TGTGCCTGGAGTGTGCAGGACAATCAGCCCCAGCATTTT
CAWSVQDNQPQHF
>.|TRBJ1-1|TRBV5-1|.
TGCGCCAGCAGCTCTGATCGGGGGGGTGCTTTCTTT
CASSSDRGGAFF
>.|TRBJ1-4|TRBV7-6|TRBD1
TGTGCCAGCAGCTTACGGACAGGGGGAGGTGAAAAACTGTTTTTT
CASSLRTGGGEKLFF
>once|TRBJ2-7|TRBV23-1|TRBD2
TGCGCCAGCAGTCAACCCGGGACTAGCGGGAGGGTTTACGAGCAGTACTTC
CASSQPGTSGRVYEQYF
>.|TRBJ2-7|TRBV6-5|.
TGTGCCAGCAGTCGGACGGATACCTACGAGCAGTACTTC
CASSRTDTYEQYF
>.|TRBJ2-1|TRBV7-2|TRBD2
TGTGCCAGCAGCCTTAGCGGGAAGGTGATCAATGAGCAGTTCTTC
CASSLSGKVINEQFF
>.|TRBJ1-2|TRBV7-2|.
TGTGCCAGCAGCTCCAGGGGTGACTATGGCTACACCTTC
CASSSRGDYGYTF
>.|TRBJ1-5|TRBV19|.
TGTGCCAGTAATCCGCTTGACCGGAGCGCGGGCAATCAGCCCCAGCATTTT
CASNPLDRSAGNQPQHF